This entry describes one T cell receptor beta chain. What it recognizes is unknown. The data belong to a study of T cells in localized non-small cell lung cancer. Whole-study findings and limits: Sequencing was limited to one tumor region, leaving the possibility of heterogeneity open. Longer overall survival was linked to higher blood T cell density. Appearances in adjacent lung were noted for a median roughly 50 of the top 100 tumor clones. There was higher T cell clonality in uninvolved adjacent lung than in tumor, and it was highest there.

Germline V gene data show CDR1 as SGHTA and CDR2 as FQGNSA. With 0 bases removed from V and 3 bases from J, the gap between germline ends came to 9 bases. CDR3 length equals 14 residues. Libraries were prepared by immunoSEQ multiplex PCR; TCRdb keeps only in-frame clonotypes and omits some of them. Among roughly 25,000 clones listed, roughly 91% were seen once. The J gene is TRBJ2-7, the V gene TRBV7-2, with D possibly called TRBD1 or TRBD2 (5 bases each). This specimen was peripheral blood, taken before any cancer treatment. The sequence was collected from a woman between 35 and 75 years old with stage I lung adenocarcinoma. CDR3 sequence (DNA): TGTGCCAGCAGCTTAGCCAGGGCGGGCTACGAGCAGTACTTC. Its protein product is CASSLARAGYEQYF.